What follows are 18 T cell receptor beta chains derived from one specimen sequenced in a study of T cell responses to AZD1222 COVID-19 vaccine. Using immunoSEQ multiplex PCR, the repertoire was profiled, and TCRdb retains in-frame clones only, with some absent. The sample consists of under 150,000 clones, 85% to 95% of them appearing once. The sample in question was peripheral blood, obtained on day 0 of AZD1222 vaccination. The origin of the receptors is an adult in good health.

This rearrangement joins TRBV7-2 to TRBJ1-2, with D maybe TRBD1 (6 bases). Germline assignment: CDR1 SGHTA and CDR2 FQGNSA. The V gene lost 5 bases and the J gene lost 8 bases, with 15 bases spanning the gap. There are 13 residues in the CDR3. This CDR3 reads CASSNRAVEGYTF. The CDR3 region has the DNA TGTGCCAGCAGCAACAGGGCCGTGGAGGGCTACACCTTC.

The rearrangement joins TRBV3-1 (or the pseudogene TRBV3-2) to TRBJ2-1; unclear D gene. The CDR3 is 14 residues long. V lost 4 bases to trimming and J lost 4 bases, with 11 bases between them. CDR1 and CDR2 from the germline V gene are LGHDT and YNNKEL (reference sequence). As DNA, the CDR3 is TGTGCCAGCAGCCCCACAACGGCGTACAATGAGCAGTTCTTC. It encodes CASSPTTAYNEQFF.

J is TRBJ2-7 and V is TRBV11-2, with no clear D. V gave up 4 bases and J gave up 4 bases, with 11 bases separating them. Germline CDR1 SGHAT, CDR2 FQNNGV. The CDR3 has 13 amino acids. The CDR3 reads CASSSTGGYEQYF. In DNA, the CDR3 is TGTGCCAGCAGCTCTACCGGCGGATACGAGCAGTACTTC.

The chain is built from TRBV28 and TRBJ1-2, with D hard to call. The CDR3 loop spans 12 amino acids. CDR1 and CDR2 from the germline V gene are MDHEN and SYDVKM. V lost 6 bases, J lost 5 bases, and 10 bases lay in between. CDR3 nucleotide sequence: TGTGCCAGCAGGAGAGCCCTTTATGGCTACACCTTC. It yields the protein CASRRALYGYTF.

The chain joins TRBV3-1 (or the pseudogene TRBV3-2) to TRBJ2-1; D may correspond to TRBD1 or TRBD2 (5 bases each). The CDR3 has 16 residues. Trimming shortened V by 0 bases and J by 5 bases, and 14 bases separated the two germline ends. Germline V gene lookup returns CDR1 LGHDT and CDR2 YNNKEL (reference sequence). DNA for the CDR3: TGTGCCAGCAGCCAAGAGGGGACGGATGGCCACAATGAGCAGTTCTTC. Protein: CASSQEGTDGHNEQFF.

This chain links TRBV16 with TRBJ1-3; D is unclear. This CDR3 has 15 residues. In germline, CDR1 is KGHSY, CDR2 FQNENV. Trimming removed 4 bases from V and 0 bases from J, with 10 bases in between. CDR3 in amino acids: CASSPSASSGNTIYF. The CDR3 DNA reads TGTGCCAGCAGCCCCAGTGCGAGCTCTGGAAACACCATATATTTT.

In nucleotides, the CDR3 is TGTGCCAGTAGTATCCTCCCTTCGTCAGGGTTACGCCAGCCCCAGCATTTT. Translated: CASSILPSSGLRQPQHF. V is TRBV19 and J is TRBJ1-5; D may be TRBD1 (5 bases). This CDR3 comprises 17 residues. Per the germline V gene, CDR1 is LNHDA and CDR2 is SQIVND (reference sequence). V gave up 3 bases and J gave up 7 bases, with 22 bases separating them.

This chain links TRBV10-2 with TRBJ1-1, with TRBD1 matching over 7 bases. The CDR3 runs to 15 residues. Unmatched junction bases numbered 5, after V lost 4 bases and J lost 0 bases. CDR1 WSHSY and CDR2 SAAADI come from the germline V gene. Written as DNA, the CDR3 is TGCGCCAGCAGTGGGTTGGGGACAGTGAACACTGAAGCTTTCTTT. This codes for CASSGLGTVNTEAFF.

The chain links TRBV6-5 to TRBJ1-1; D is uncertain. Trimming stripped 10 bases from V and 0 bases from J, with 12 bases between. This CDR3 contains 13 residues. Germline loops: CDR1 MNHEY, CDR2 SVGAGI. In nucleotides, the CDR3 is TGTGCCACCCTACTCAGCCTGAACACTGAAGCTTTCTTT. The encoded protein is CATLLSLNTEAFF.

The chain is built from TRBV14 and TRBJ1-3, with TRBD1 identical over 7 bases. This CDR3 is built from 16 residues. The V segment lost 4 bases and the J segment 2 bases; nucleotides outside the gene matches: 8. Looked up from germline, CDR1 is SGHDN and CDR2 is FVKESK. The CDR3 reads CASSRPQGKAGNTIYF. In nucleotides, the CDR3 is TGTGCCAGCAGCCGACCACAGGGGAAGGCTGGAAACACCATATATTTT.

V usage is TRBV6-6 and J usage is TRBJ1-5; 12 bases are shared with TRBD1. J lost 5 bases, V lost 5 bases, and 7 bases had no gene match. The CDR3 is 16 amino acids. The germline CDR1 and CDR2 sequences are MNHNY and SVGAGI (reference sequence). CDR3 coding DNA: TGTGCCAGCAGTGGGCCGGGACAGGGGGCTTATCAGCCCCAGCATTTT. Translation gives CASSGPGQGAYQPQHF.

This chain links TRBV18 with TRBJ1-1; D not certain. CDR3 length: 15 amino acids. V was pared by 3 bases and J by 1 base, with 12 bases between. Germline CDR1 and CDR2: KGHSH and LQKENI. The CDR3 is CASSPAGLTNTEAFF. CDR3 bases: TGTGCCAGCTCACCCGCGGGTTTAACGAACACTGAAGCTTTCTTT.

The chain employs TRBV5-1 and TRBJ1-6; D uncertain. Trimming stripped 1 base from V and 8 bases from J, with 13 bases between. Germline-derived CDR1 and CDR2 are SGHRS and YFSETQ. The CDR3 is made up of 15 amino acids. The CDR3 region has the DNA TGCGCCAGCAGCTTGAGGCCCAGTCTGGATTCACCCCTCCACTTT. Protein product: CASSLRPSLDSPLHF.

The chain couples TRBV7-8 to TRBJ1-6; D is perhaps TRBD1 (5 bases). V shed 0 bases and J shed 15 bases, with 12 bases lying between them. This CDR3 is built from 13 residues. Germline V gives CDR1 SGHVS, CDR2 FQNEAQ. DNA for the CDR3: TGTGCCAGCAGCTTAGCGGGGGTGGCGGTCCTCCACTTT. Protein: CASSLAGVAVLHF.

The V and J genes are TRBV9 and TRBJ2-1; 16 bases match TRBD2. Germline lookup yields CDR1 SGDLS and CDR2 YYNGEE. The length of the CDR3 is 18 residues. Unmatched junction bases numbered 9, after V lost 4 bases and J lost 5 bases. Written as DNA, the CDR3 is TGTGCCAGCAGCCCCGGGACTAGCGGGGGGGCCAGCCACAATGAGCAGTTCTTC. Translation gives CASSPGTSGGASHNEQFF.

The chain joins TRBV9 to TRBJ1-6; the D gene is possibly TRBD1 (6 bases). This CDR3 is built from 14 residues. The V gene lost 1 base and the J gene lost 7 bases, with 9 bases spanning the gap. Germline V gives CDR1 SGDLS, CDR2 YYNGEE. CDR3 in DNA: TGTGCCAGCAGCGTAAGACAGGAGAATTCACCCCTCCACTTT. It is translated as CASSVRQENSPLHF.

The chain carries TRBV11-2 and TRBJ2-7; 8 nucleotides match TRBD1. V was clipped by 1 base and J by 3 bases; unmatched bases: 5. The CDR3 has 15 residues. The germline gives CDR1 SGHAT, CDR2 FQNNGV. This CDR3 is CASSLVQGGNYEQYF. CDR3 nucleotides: TGTGCCAGCAGCTTAGTACAGGGGGGAAACTACGAGCAGTACTTC. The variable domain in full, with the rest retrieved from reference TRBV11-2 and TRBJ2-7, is EAGVAQSPRYKIIEKRQSVAFWCNPISGHATLYWYQQILGQGPKLLIQFQNNGVVDDSQLPKDRFSAERLKGVDSTLKIQPAKLEDSAVYLCASSLVQGGNYEQYFGPGTRLTVT.

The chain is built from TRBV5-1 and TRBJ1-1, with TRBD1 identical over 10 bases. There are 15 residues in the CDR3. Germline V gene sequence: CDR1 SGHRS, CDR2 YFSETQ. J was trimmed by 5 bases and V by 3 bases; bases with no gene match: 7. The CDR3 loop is CASSSSGTGETEAFF. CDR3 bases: TGCGCCAGCAGCTCCTCCGGGACAGGGGAGACTGAAGCTTTCTTT.